The 4 T cell receptor beta chains below come from one sample, sequenced in a study of cytomegalovirus exposure and HLA in healthy donors. 13 Jbeta primers and 60 Vbeta primers were used for the PCR. The data were produced by immunoSEQ multiplex PCR, yet TCRdb's version contains in-frame clones alone and is incomplete. The sample's table shows 91,000 or so clones. Sequenced: PBMCs. These receptors were obtained from a woman younger than 45 in good health and CMV-seronegative.

This chain links TRBV7-3 with TRBJ2-2; a weak D match, TRBD1 (5 bases). The CDR3 is 13 amino acids. V lost 2 bases, J lost 5 bases, and 6 bases lay in between. Germline values: CDR1 SGHTA, CDR2 FQGTGA. The CDR3 DNA sequence: TGTGCCAGCAGCTTATCAGGGACCGGGGAGCTGTTTTTT. Encoded protein: CASSLSGTGELFF.

The genes are TRBV7-3 and TRBJ1-4; the D gene is possibly TRBD1 (5 bases). CDR1 SGHTA and CDR2 FQGTGA come from the germline V gene. The CDR3 totals 14 residues. Between the trimmed V and J ends, which lost 4 bases and 5 bases, there was a span of 11 bases. This chain's CDR3 is CASSSPRGNEKLFF. CDR3 in DNA: TGTGCCAGCAGCTCCCCGCGGGGCAATGAAAAACTGTTTTTT.

The gene calls are TRBV29-1 and TRBJ2-7, with 7 bases fitting TRBD2. From germline, CDR1 is SQVTM and CDR2 ANQGSEA. The length of the CDR3 is 13 residues. The V segment lost 2 bases and the J segment 4 bases; nucleotides outside the gene matches: 5. CDR3 nucleotides: TGCAGCGTTGAAAATGCGGGAGATTACGAGCAGTACTTC. Amino acid sequence: CSVENAGDYEQYF.

J is TRBJ2-1 and V is TRBV30; 7 nucleotides align to TRBD2. CDR1 is GTSNPN, CDR2 SVGIG, per germline (reference sequence). The CDR3 consists of 15 residues. The trim removed 0 bases at V and 5 bases at J, leaving 7 bases unmatched. CDR3 nucleotides: TGTGCCTGGAGTGTTTTACTAGCGTTGAACAATGAGCAGTTCTTC. It is translated as CAWSVLLALNNEQFF.